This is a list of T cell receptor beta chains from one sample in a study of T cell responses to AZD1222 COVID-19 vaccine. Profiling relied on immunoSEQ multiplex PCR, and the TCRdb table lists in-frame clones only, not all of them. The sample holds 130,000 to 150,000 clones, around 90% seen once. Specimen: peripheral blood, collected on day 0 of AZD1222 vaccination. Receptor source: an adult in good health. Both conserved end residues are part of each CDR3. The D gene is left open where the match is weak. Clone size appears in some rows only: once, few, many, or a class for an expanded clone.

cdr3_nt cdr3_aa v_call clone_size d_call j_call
TGTGCCAGCTGCGCAGTCCCGAACACTGAAGCTTTCTTT CASCAVPNTEAFF TRBV28 once - TRBJ1-1
TGTGCCAGCAGCACCGCAGGGGGCCTTTTTACTGAAGCTTTCTTT CASSTAGGLFTEAFF TRBV5-8 - TRBD1 TRBJ1-1
TGCGCCAGCAGCCACCCTGGGGGGAATGAGCAGTTCTTC CASSHPGGNEQFF TRBV10-1 - - TRBJ2-1
TGTGCCATCGAGGGGACCTTCTATGGCTACACCTTC CAIEGTFYGYTF TRBV28 - - TRBJ1-2
TGTGCCAGCAGCTCAGGGACAGGGGACGGAAACACCATATATTTT CASSSGTGDGNTIYF TRBV7-2 - TRBD1 TRBJ1-3
TGTGCCACCAGTGACGCTGGGACAGGGCGCTACAATGAGCAGTTCTTC CATSDAGTGRYNEQFF TRBV24-1 - TRBD1 TRBJ2-1
TGTGCCAGCAGTGCTCCGGGTCAGAATCAGCCCCAGCATTTT CASSAPGQNQPQHF TRBV28 - - TRBJ1-5
TGCGCCAGCAGCCAAGATGAAGGGATCAGCACTGAAGCTTTCTTT CASSQDEGISTEAFF TRBV4-3 - - TRBJ1-1
TGTGCCAGCAGCCGTCCCGGGGGGGGAGGCACTGAAGCTTTCTTT CASSRPGGGGTEAFF TRBV6-2/TRBV6-3 - - TRBJ1-1
TGTGCCACCAGCAGAAACCGGGACGGAACTGAAGCTTTCTTT CATSRNRDGTEAFF TRBV15 once - TRBJ1-1
TGTGCCAGCAGCCCCCAGGGGCCCGGGGAGCTGTTTTTT CASSPQGPGELFF TRBV6-2/TRBV6-3 - - TRBJ2-2
TGCGCCAGCAACCCAGCGGGCTCCTACACTGAAGCTTTCTTT CASNPAGSYTEAFF TRBV10-2 - - TRBJ1-1
TGTGCCAGCAGTCGGGGACGGAGAAAGACTGAAGCTTTCTTT CASSRGRRKTEAFF TRBV6-5 - - TRBJ1-1
TGTGCCAGCAGCTTGGATTTCACGGACACCGGGGAGCTGTTTTTT CASSLDFTDTGELFF TRBV5-4 once - TRBJ2-2
TGTGCCAGCAGCTCCTCCGGTGGGTACGAGCAGTACTTC CASSSSGGYEQYF TRBV11-3 - - TRBJ2-7
TGTGCCAGCAGTGACCATCCAGCGGGGGGGAACACCGGGGAGCTGTTTTTT CASSDHPAGGNTGELFF TRBV6-4 - TRBD2 TRBJ2-2
TGTGCCAGCAGCTTAATGGATTCCAACACTGAAGCTTTCTTT CASSLMDSNTEAFF TRBV7-9 - - TRBJ1-1
TGCGCCAGCAGCTCGGGACAGCCTTACGAGCAGTACTTC CASSSGQPYEQYF TRBV5-1 - TRBD1 TRBJ2-7
TGTGCCAGCAGTTACACGGACGGGGGAAGTGTCTATGGCTACACCTTC CASSYTDGGSVYGYTF TRBV6-5 once - TRBJ1-2
TGCAGCGTCCCTAAGCGGGGTATTAATGAGCAGTTCTTC CSVPKRGINEQFF TRBV29-1 - TRBD2 TRBJ2-1
TGTGCCAGCAGTGACTCCGGGGGGGGTAAGGACACTGAAGCTTTCTTT CASSDSGGGKDTEAFF TRBV25-1 - - TRBJ1-1
TGTGCCAGCAGTTTGGGCTCGGGGGGCAATCAGCCCCAGCATTTT CASSLGSGGNQPQHF TRBV28 once - TRBJ1-5
TGTGCCAGCAGCCCCTTGGCAGGGCTTAGACCCCTCACTAGAGAGACCCAGTACTTC CASSPLAGLRPLTRETQYF TRBV3-1/TRBV3-2 - - TRBJ2-5
TGCGCCAGCAGAGGGGGGGGAGATACGCAGTATTTT CASRGGGDTQYF TRBV10-2 few - TRBJ2-3
TGTGCCAGTAGTCGTCGGACAGGGGGGAGCAATCAGCCCCAGCATTTT CASSRRTGGSNQPQHF TRBV19 - TRBD1 TRBJ1-5
TGTGCCAGTCTCCCGACGGACACCGGGGAGCTGTTTTTT CASLPTDTGELFF TRBV25-1 - - TRBJ2-2
TGTGCCAGCAGTTACTCACTAGGAATTGGCAATCAGCCCCAGCATTTT CASSYSLGIGNQPQHF TRBV6-6 - - TRBJ1-5
TGTGCCTGTCCTAACCCAAGGATTAACACTGAAGCTTTCTTT CACPNPRINTEAFF TRBV30 - - TRBJ1-1
TGTGCCAGCAGCTTAGATGGGCAGAGCACTGAAGCTTTCTTT CASSLDGQSTEAFF TRBV7-9 - - TRBJ1-1
TGCAGCGTGCGGACACGGAACACTGAAGCTTTCTTT CSVRTRNTEAFF TRBV29-1 - - TRBJ1-1
TGTGCCAGTAGGGGGGGTCATCAAGAGACCCAGTACTTC CASRGGHQETQYF TRBV19 - - TRBJ2-5
TGTGCCAGCAGCGTAGGATGGTCAGGGAGCTCCTACGAGCAGTACTTC CASSVGWSGSSYEQYF TRBV9 - - TRBJ2-7
TGTGCCAGCAGTTACCCCCCCCAGGGGATCTACGAGCAGTACTTC CASSYPPQGIYEQYF TRBV6-2/TRBV6-3 once - TRBJ2-7
TGTGCCAGCAGCTTGGCCGTAGCGCGGAGCACAGATACGCAGTATTTT CASSLAVARSTDTQYF TRBV5-4 - - TRBJ2-3
TGTGCCAGCAGCTTGCGAGGGGGGACAGATACGCAGTATTTT CASSLRGGTDTQYF TRBV11-3 once - TRBJ2-3
TGTGCCAGCAGCCAAGCGTCCAGCGGGAGCAACTACGAGCAGTACTTC CASSQASSGSNYEQYF TRBV4-2 once TRBD2 TRBJ2-7
TGTGCCAGCAACGCCTTTCTCCACATTCAGTACTTC CASNAFLHIQYF TRBV6-5 - - TRBJ2-4
TGTGCCAGTAGTGTCGCAGGGGCACCGAACACTGAAGCTTTCTTT CASSVAGAPNTEAFF TRBV19 - - TRBJ1-1
TGCGCCAGCAGCCCCGGCGGAGGAGATATGAACACTGAAGCTTTCTTT CASSPGGGDMNTEAFF TRBV4-3 once - TRBJ1-1
TGCGCCAGCAGCAAGCAGGCGGGAGTGACCACCGGGGAGCTGTTTTTT CASSKQAGVTTGELFF TRBV5-1 - TRBD2 TRBJ2-2
TGTGCCACCAGCAGAGATCCGGGCAGCGAAGAGACCCAGTACTTC CATSRDPGSEETQYF TRBV15 - - TRBJ2-5
TGCGCCAGCAGCCAAGATCGTACGGCCTTCAATCAGCCCCAGCATTTT CASSQDRTAFNQPQHF TRBV4-1 - - TRBJ1-5